The 27 T cell receptor beta chains below all came from one sample that was sequenced in a study of cytomegalovirus exposure and HLA in healthy donors. With 60 Vbeta and 13 Jbeta primers, the PCR was carried out. The table came from immunoSEQ multiplex PCR; TCRdb's copy has only in-frame clones and leaves some out. This sample's table has just over 60,000 clones. Material for sequencing was PBMCs. These receptors originate from a man under 40 in good health and CMV-seropositive.

The CDR3, as DNA: TGTGCCAGCACCGGGGGACGGAGCACCGGGGAGCTGTTTTTT. It yields the protein CASTGGRSTGELFF. The chain is built from TRBV11-3 and TRBJ2-2, with TRBD2 as a possible D gene (6 bases). The CDR3 is 14 amino acids. Trimming shortened V by 7 bases and J by 4 bases, and 13 bases separated the two germline ends. Germline CDR1 is SGHNT and CDR2 is YENEEA.

This chain links TRBV12-5 with TRBJ2-3, with a weak D call TRBD2 (6 bases). Trimming removed 1 base from V and 8 bases from J, with 13 bases in between. CDR3 size: 14 residues. From germline, CDR1 is LGHNT and CDR2 FRNRAP. The CDR3 coding sequence is TGTGCTAGTGGTTTGGGAGGAGGGGTCGGTACGCAGTATTTT. It is translated as CASGLGGGVGTQYF.

The chain has TRBV15 and TRBJ2-7, with 12 nucleotides matching TRBD2. Germline trimming cut 2 bases from V and 6 bases from J; bases unmatched to any gene: 8. The CDR3 extends over 16 amino acids. The germline gives CDR1 LNHNV, CDR2 YYDKDF (reference sequence). The CDR3 nucleotides read TGTGCCACCAGCAGATTACCGGGACTAGCGGGCCCCGAGCAGTACTTC. This encodes CATSRLPGLAGPEQYF.

This chain links TRBV19 with TRBJ1-2; D gene uncertain. CDR1 is LNHDA and CDR2 is SQIVND in the germline V gene (reference sequence). This CDR3 comprises 12 residues. V was cut by 0 bases and J by 7 bases, with 6 bases left in between. CDR3 region: CASSIDGGGYTF. CDR3 sequence (DNA): TGTGCCAGTAGTATAGATGGAGGTGGCTACACCTTC.

V and J are TRBV29-1 and TRBJ2-7; D is perhaps TRBD1 (6 bases). The CDR3 covers 14 residues. The V gene lost 2 bases and the J gene lost 2 bases, with 13 bases spanning the gap. From germline, CDR1 is SQVTM and CDR2 ANQGSEA. The CDR3 loop is CSVELTGPTYEQYF. CDR3 nucleotides: TGCAGCGTTGAATTGACAGGACCTACCTACGAGCAGTACTTC.

The chain has TRBV29-1 and TRBJ2-7, with a tentative D call TRBD1 (6 bases). This CDR3 comprises 12 residues. Trimming shortened V by 6 bases and J by 2 bases, and 11 bases separated the two germline ends. The germline V gene has CDR1 SQVTM and CDR2 ANQGSEA. CDR3 sequence: CSVKQGAYEQYF. The CDR3 nucleotides are TGCAGCGTGAAACAGGGTGCCTACGAGCAGTACTTC.

The rearrangement uses TRBV29-1 and TRBJ1-1; 8 bases fit TRBD1. Germline V CDR1 and CDR2: SQVTM, ANQGSEA. V gave up 6 bases and J gave up 4 bases; unmatched junction bases: 7. CDR3 length equals 13 residues. CDR3 sequence reads: CSVGTGGGTEAFF. The CDR3, as DNA: TGCAGCGTCGGGACAGGCGGAGGCACTGAAGCTTTCTTT.

With regard to this clone: The same CDR3 arises from other DNA sequences in this sample as well. The rearrangement uses TRBV7-9 and TRBJ1-2; 7 bases are a match to TRBD1. The CDR3 runs to 13 residues. The junction had 2 bases not matched to a gene; V was cut back by 4 bases and J by 3 bases. The germline V gene has CDR1 SEHNR and CDR2 FQNEAQ (reference sequence). CDR3: CASSSGGDYGYTF. The CDR3 nucleotides read TGTGCCAGCAGCTCAGGGGGAGACTATGGCTACACCTTC.

The J gene is TRBJ1-5, the V gene TRBV11-3; a weak D match, TRBD1 (5 bases). The CDR3 consists of 16 residues. V lost 5 bases and J lost 3, with 17 bases in between. Germline V gene data show CDR1 as SGHNT and CDR2 as YENEEA. CDR3 loop: CASSKTYSGPNQPQHF. CDR3 in DNA: TGTGCCAGCAGCAAAACGTACTCAGGGCCCAATCAGCCCCAGCATTTT.

The genes are TRBV5-1 and TRBJ2-3, with TRBD1 as a possible D gene (5 bases). In germline, CDR1 is SGHRS, CDR2 YFSETQ. With 0 bases removed from V and 2 bases from J, the gap between germline ends came to 7 bases. The CDR3 extends over 14 amino acids. As DNA, the CDR3 is TGCGCCAGCAGCTTGGGGGGCAACACAGATACGCAGTATTTT. This codes for CASSLGGNTDTQYF.

This rearrangement joins TRBV9 to TRBJ2-1, with no clear D. CDR3 size: 14 residues. In germline, CDR1 is SGDLS, CDR2 YYNGEE. The V end lost 0 bases, the J end lost 0 bases, and 4 bases lay between the germline ends. The CDR3 reads CASSVESSYNEQFF. The DNA for the CDR3 is TGTGCCAGCAGCGTAGAGAGCTCCTACAATGAGCAGTTCTTC.

The genes are TRBV6-1 and TRBJ1-2; 7 bases line up with TRBD1. The V gene's germline CDR1 is MNHNS and CDR2 SASEGT. The length of the CDR3 is 14 residues. V was clipped by 5 bases and J by 5 bases; unmatched bases: 8. CDR3 nucleotide sequence: TGTGCCAGCAGTAAGGGACAGCAAGTATATGGCTACACCTTC. Its translation is CASSKGQQVYGYTF.

The rearrangement links TRBV30 to TRBJ1-4, with a tentative D call TRBD1 (5 bases). Germline assignment: CDR1 GTSNPN and CDR2 SVGIG (reference sequence). The CDR3 sequence is 14 residues long. Trimming pared 1 base from V and 6 bases from J, leaving 12 bases between. CDR3 nucleotide sequence: TGTGCCTGGAGTGAACCGGGGGGGGATGAAAAACTGTTTTTT. Translation gives CAWSEPGGDEKLFF. The full variable domain, its missing parts supplied by reference TRBV30 and TRBJ1-4, is SQTIHQWPATLVQPVGSPLSLECTVEGTSNPNLYWYRQAAGRGLQLLFYSVGIGQISSEVPQNLSASRPQDRQFILSSKKLLLSDSGFYLCAWSEPGGDEKLFFGSGTQLSVL.

The rearrangement uses TRBV10-3 and TRBJ2-1, with D possibly TRBD2 on 5 matching bases. This CDR3 contains 16 residues. Germline CDR1 reads ENHRY; CDR2 reads SYGVKD. V gave up 10 bases and J gave up 6 bases, with 25 bases separating them. CDR3 nucleotide sequence: TGTGCCAGCCACCCCGGACTGGACTCTCCACGCAATGAGCAGTTCTTC. This sequence encodes CASHPGLDSPRNEQFF.

The CDR3 reads CASSFGQGSTEAFF. CDR3 bases: TGTGCCAGCAGCTTTGGACAGGGTAGTACTGAAGCTTTCTTT. V and J are TRBV11-2 and TRBJ1-1, with 8 bases lining up with TRBD1. V lost 3 bases and J lost 5; bases outside the gene matches: 5. The CDR3 totals 14 residues. Germline V gives CDR1 SGHAT, CDR2 FQNNGV.

The J gene is TRBJ2-2, the V gene TRBV7-2, with a possible D match to TRBD2 (6 bases). The CDR3 is 16 residues long. Between the trimmed V and J ends, which lost 5 bases and 1 base, there was a span of 14 bases. Germline V CDR1 and CDR2: SGHTA, FQGNSA. CDR3 nucleotides: TGTGCCAGCAGCCCCTATTCGGGACTGAACACCGGGGAGCTGTTTTTT. It is translated as CASSPYSGLNTGELFF.

The chain uses TRBV30 and TRBJ1-2; D not resolved. V lost 0 bases to trimming and J lost 0 bases, with 5 bases between them. Per germline, CDR1 GTSNPN and CDR2 SVGIG (reference sequence). The CDR3 is 13 amino acids. CDR3 protein: CAWSVLTNYGYTF. CDR3 coding DNA: TGTGCCTGGAGTGTACTGACTAACTATGGCTACACCTTC.

The CDR3 DNA reads as TGTGCCAGCAGCCAAGTAAGTCAGGGATCTGGGGCCAACGTCCTGACTTTC. Translation: CASSQVSQGSGANVLTF. The gene calls are TRBV4-2 and TRBJ2-6; D possibly corresponds to TRBD1 (5 bases). CDR1 LGHNA and CDR2 YNFKEQ come from the germline V gene. CDR3 length: 17 residues. V gave up 1 base and J gave up 1 base, with 11 bases separating them.

This chain uses TRBV6-5 with TRBJ1-2, with 7 bases lining up with TRBD1. Germline V gene lookup returns CDR1 MNHEY and CDR2 SVGAGI. After removal of 2 bases from V and 8 bases from J, the junction contained 8 bases not matched to a gene. This CDR3 has 14 residues. The CDR3 sequence is CASSYPGQVGGYTF. The CDR3 DNA reads as TGTGCCAGCAGTTACCCCGGACAGGTCGGCGGCTACACCTTC.

In nucleotides, the CDR3 is TGCAGCGTCCTACAACCCTTAGGGGGATACAATGAGCAGTTCTTC. Translated: CSVLQPLGGYNEQFF. This sequence joins TRBV29-1 and TRBJ2-1; TRBD1 is a possible D gene (6 bases). The CDR3 length is 15 residues. Germline V gene lookup returns CDR1 SQVTM and CDR2 ANQGSEA. The V end was cut by 6 bases, the J end by 4 bases, with 19 bases between.

The J gene is TRBJ1-6, the V gene TRBV5-6; 8 bases align to TRBD1. With 0 bases clipped from V and 7 bases from J, the junction kept 9 bases outside the gene matches. Germline V lookup: CDR1 SGHDT, CDR2 YYEEEE. The CDR3 contains 17 residues. This CDR3 is CASSLAGQGARNSPLHF. The DNA for the CDR3 is TGTGCCAGCAGCTTGGCCGGGCAGGGGGCGCGGAATTCACCCCTCCACTTT.

The gene calls are TRBV30 and TRBJ2-1, with 8 bases identical to TRBD1. The CDR3 covers 13 residues. Germline CDR1 GTSNPN, CDR2 SVGIG (reference sequence). The V gene end was trimmed by 0 bases and the J gene end by 9 bases; junction bases not matched to a gene: 4. The CDR3 region is CAWSVTGGGEQFF. The DNA of the CDR3 is TGTGCCTGGAGTGTAACAGGGGGTGGTGAGCAGTTCTTC. Variable domain in full (rest from reference TRBV30 and TRBJ2-1): SQTIHQWPATLVQPVGSPLSLECTVEGTSNPNLYWYRQAAGRGLQLLFYSVGIGQISSEVPQNLSASRPQDRQFILSSKKLLLSDSGFYLCAWSVTGGGEQFFGPGTRLTVL.

This CDR3 reads CASSLYAGGIYGYTF. CDR3 in DNA: TGCGCCAGCAGCTTGTACGCTGGAGGGATTTATGGCTACACCTTC. The V call is TRBV5-1, the J call TRBJ1-2; D call uncertain. The CDR3 is 15 amino acids. The V gene lost 1 base and the J gene lost 5 bases, with 15 bases spanning the gap. Germline CDR1 and CDR2: SGHRS and YFSETQ.

The rearrangement links TRBV5-1 to TRBJ1-4; possibly TRBD1 for D (5 bases). CDR3 length: 14 residues. The V gene's germline CDR1 is SGHRS and CDR2 YFSETQ. The V end lost 0 bases, the J end lost 8 bases, and 11 bases lay between the germline ends. Written as DNA, the CDR3 is TGCGCCAGCAGCTTGGTCGCAGGGTCCGAAAAACTGTTTTTT. Residues: CASSLVAGSEKLFF.

The chain uses TRBV10-3 and TRBJ2-7, with 8 bases lining up with TRBD1. The CDR3 length is 14 residues. J gave up 3 bases and V 0 bases, and 1 base lay outside the gene matches. Germline V gene data show CDR1 as ENHRY and CDR2 as SYGVKD. DNA of the CDR3: TGTGCCATCAGTGAGTCAGGACAGGGCTACGAGCAGTACTTC. This translates into CAISESGQGYEQYF.

The chain recombines TRBV9 with TRBJ2-2; D possibly corresponds to TRBD2 (6 bases). This CDR3 region has 17 residues. The V gene's germline CDR1 is SGDLS and CDR2 YYNGEE. Trimming left V 4 bases short and J 2 bases short, with 18 bases between. In nucleotides, the CDR3 is TGTGCCAGCAGCCCGAACTACTGGGGGGTAAACACCGGGGAGCTGTTTTTT. Translation gives CASSPNYWGVNTGELFF.

This chain uses TRBV5-4 with TRBJ1-4, with 9 bases lining up with TRBD1. The ends lost 4 bases at V and 7 bases at J; junction bases unmatched: 2. Germline V lookup: CDR1 SGHNT, CDR2 YYREEE (reference sequence). CDR3 length: 13 residues. DNA for the CDR3: TGTGCCAGCAGCACGGGACAGGGTGAAAAACTGTTTTTT. This sequence encodes CASSTGQGEKLFF.